This TCR beta chain appears in the sequencing data of a study of blood T cell repertoires in COVID-19. Overall study: From the United States, Italy and Spain came samples of acute and convalescent COVID-19. From T cells, B-cell-depleted T cells, or PBMCs came the material, which was cDNA or gDNA.

Authors' analysis steps: Amplification of reference gene primers provided the estimated nucleated cell counts. Here immunoSEQ multiplex PCR was the method, and the copy in TCRdb shows in-frame clones only, minus some. The DNA gave D and trimming, while V, J and clone size come from that table. There are 200,000 to 250,000 clones in the sample; approximately 80% occur only once, and roughly 10% lies in the top ten. This clone occurred once. CDR1 is LNHDA, CDR2 SQIVND, per germline (reference sequence). The V and J ends lost 5 bases and 4 bases, in that order; junction bases with no gene match: 5. The CDR3 has 15 amino acids.

Sequencing was carried out using peripheral blood. The receptor comes from a woman aged 80 or older with acute or convalescent COVID-19. The rearrangement joins TRBV19 to TRBJ2-2; 9 nucleotides align to TRBD1. CDR3 region: CASSALQGATGELFF. CDR3 DNA: TGTGCCAGTAGTGCTTTACAGGGGGCCACCGGGGAGCTGTTTTTT.